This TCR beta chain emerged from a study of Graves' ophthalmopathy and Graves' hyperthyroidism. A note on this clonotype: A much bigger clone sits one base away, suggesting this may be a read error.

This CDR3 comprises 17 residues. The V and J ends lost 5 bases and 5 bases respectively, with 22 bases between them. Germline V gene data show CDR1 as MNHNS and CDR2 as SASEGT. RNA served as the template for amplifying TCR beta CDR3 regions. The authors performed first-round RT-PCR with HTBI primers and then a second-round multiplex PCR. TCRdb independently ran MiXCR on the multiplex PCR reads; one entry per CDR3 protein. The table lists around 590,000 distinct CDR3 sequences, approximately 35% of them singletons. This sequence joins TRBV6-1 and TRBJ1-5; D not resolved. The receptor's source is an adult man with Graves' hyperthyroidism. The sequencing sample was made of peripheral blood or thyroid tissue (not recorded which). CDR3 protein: CASSTRGGAKVDQPQHF. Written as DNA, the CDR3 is TGTGCCAGCAGTACACGCGGTGGCGCGAAGGTAGATCAGCCCCAGCATTTT.